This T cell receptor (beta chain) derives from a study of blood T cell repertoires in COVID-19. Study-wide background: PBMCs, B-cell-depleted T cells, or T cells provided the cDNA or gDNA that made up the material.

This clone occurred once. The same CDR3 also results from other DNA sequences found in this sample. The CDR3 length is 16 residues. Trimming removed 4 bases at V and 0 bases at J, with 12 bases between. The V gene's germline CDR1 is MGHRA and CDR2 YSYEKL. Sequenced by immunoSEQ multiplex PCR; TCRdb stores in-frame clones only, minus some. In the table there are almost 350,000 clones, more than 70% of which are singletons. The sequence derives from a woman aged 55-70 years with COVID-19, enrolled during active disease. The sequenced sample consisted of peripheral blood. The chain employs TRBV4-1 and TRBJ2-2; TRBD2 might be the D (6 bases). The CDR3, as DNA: TGCGCCAGCAGCCTTCGCGGGACCGCGAACACCGGGGAGCTGTTTTTT. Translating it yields CASSLRGTANTGELFF.